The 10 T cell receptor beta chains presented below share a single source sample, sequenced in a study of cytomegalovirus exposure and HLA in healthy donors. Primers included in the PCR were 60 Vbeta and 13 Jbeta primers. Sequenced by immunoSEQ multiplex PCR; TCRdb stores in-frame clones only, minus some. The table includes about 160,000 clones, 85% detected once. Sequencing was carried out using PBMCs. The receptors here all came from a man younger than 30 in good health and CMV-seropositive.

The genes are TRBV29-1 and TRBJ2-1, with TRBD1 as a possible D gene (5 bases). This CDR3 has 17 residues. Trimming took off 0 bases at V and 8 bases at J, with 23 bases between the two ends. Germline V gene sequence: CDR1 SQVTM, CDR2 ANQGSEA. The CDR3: CSVEDGSGFTLGDEQFF. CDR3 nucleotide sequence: TGCAGCGTTGAAGACGGGTCAGGGTTTACCCTAGGGGATGAGCAGTTCTTC.

CDR3 sequence reads: CASSMGTGLYEQYF. CDR3 nucleotide sequence: TGTGCCAGTAGTATGGGGACAGGTCTCTACGAGCAGTACTTC. V is TRBV19 and J is TRBJ2-7; TRBD1 agrees at 8 bases. Germline-derived CDR1 and CDR2 are LNHDA and SQIVND (reference sequence). J gave up 3 bases and V 3 bases, and 4 bases lay outside the gene matches. The CDR3 is made up of 14 amino acids.

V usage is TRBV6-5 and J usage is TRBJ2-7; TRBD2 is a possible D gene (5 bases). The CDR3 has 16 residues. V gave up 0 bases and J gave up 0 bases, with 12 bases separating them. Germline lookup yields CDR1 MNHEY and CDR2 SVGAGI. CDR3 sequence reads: CASSYSDSASSYEQYF. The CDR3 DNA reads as TGTGCCAGCAGTTACTCGGATAGCGCTAGCTCCTACGAGCAGTACTTC.

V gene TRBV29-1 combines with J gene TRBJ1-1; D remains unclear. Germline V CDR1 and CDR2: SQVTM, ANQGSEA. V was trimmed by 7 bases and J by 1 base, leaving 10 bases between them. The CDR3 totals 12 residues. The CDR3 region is CSAASGNTEAFF. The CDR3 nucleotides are TGCAGCGCCGCGAGCGGGAACACTGAAGCTTTCTTT.

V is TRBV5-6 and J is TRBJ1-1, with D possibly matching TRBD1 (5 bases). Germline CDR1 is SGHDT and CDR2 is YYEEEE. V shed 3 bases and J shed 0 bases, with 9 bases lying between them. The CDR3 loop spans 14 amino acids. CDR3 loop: CASSSRVVNTEAFF. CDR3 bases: TGTGCCAGCAGCTCCAGGGTCGTGAACACTGAAGCTTTCTTT.

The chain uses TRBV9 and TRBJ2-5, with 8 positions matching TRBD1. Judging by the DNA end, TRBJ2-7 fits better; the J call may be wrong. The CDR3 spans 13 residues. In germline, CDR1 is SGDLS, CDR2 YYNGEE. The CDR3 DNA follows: TGTGCCAGCAGCGTTCAGGGGGCTGGCGAGCAGTACTTC. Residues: CASSVQGAGEQYF.

The DNA for the CDR3 is TGTGCCAGCAGTTTCGTCGGGACAGATGAAAAACTGTTTTTT. The encoded protein is CASSFVGTDEKLFF. The rearrangement links TRBV27 to TRBJ1-4, with 7 positions matching TRBD1. V lost 3 bases and J lost 6; bases outside the gene matches: 4. Germline-derived CDR1 and CDR2 are MNHEY and SMNVEV (reference sequence). The length of the CDR3 is 14 residues.

CDR3 amino acids: CASNKFNSGGQGGELFF. As DNA, the CDR3 is TGTGCCAGCAATAAGTTTAATTCGGGGGGGCAGGGCGGGGAGCTGTTTTTT. The J gene is TRBJ2-2, the V gene TRBV27; TRBD2 agrees at 8 bases. The CDR3 contains 17 residues. Germline V lookup: CDR1 MNHEY, CDR2 SMNVEV (reference sequence). V shed 7 bases, J shed 7 bases, and the junction held 17 bases outside the gene matches.

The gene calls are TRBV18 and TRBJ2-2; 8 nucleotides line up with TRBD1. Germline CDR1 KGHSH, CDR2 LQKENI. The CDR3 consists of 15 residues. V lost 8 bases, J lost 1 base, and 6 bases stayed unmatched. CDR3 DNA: TGTGCCAGCACCTGGACAGGGTTGAACACCGGGGAGCTGTTTTTT. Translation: CASTWTGLNTGELFF.

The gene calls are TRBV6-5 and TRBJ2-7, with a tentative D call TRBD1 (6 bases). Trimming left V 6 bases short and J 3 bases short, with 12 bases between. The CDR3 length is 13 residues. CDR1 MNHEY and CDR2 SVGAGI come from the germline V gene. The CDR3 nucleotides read TGTGCCAGCAGCCAAGGACAGTACTACGAGCAGTACTTC. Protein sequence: CASSQGQYYEQYF.